One sample yielded the 14 T cell receptor beta chains listed below, sequenced in a study of T cell responses to AZD1222 COVID-19 vaccine. TCRdb's copy holds only in-frame clones and misses some; the assay was immunoSEQ multiplex PCR. The data show around 110,000 clones, roughly 90% seen once. Sequencing used peripheral blood, obtained on day 0 of AZD1222 vaccination. All receptors come from an adult in good health.

This rearrangement joins TRBV25-1 to TRBJ1-4; 7 bases map to TRBD1. Germline loops: CDR1 MGHDK, CDR2 SYGVNS. Trimming at V came to 3 bases and at J to 5 bases, leaving 12 bases not matched to a gene. The CDR3 is made up of 17 amino acids. For the CDR3, the DNA is TGTGCCAGCAGTGATCAACAGGGGAAGAGATCGAATGAAAAACTGTTTTTT. Amino acids: CASSDQQGKRSNEKLFF.

This chain joins TRBV28 and TRBJ2-7; a weak D match, TRBD1 (5 bases). Trimming took off 4 bases at V and 0 bases at J, with 19 bases between the two ends. Per the germline V gene, CDR1 is MDHEN and CDR2 is SYDVKM. This CDR3 is built from 17 residues. The CDR3 DNA is TGTGCCAGCAGTTCCCCAGGATTAGGGGTCTCCTCCTACGAGCAGTACTTC. Translation gives CASSSPGLGVSSYEQYF.

The V gene is TRBV24-1, the J gene TRBJ1-2; D may be TRBD1 (5 bases). CDR3 length equals 14 residues. Deletions cut 5 bases from V and 4 bases from J, with 13 bases between. The germline V gene has CDR1 KGHDR and CDR2 SFDVKD. The CDR3: CATSAGGDAYGYTF. In DNA form, the CDR3 reads TGTGCCACCAGTGCTGGGGGAGACGCCTATGGCTACACCTTC.

This chain links TRBV6-5 with TRBJ2-3, with D maybe TRBD1 (5 bases). Per the germline V gene, CDR1 is MNHEY and CDR2 is SVGAGI. V dropped 10 bases and J dropped 9 bases, with 17 bases sitting between them. This CDR3 comprises 12 residues. This chain's CDR3 is CATRQTDQTQYF. The DNA for the CDR3 is TGTGCCACCCGACAGACGGATCAGACGCAGTATTTT.

The chain recombines TRBV2 with TRBJ1-1, with D possibly matching TRBD1 (6 bases). The CDR3 consists of 16 residues. Trimming took 1 base from V and 0 from J, leaving 12 bases between them. Germline V CDR1 and CDR2: SNHLY, FYNNEI. CDR3 DNA: TGTGCCAGCAGTGAAGGGACAGCTATGATGAACACTGAAGCTTTCTTT. Its translation is CASSEGTAMMNTEAFF.

The CDR3 DNA reads as TGTGCCAGCAGCTCCTACAGGGGGCTTGACACCGGGGAGCTGTTTTTT. Translating it yields CASSSYRGLDTGELFF. V usage is TRBV7-2 and J usage is TRBJ2-2; 9 bases line up with TRBD1. Germline values: CDR1 SGHTA, CDR2 FQGNSA. The V segment lost 4 bases and the J segment 3 bases; nucleotides outside the gene matches: 6. The CDR3 runs 16 residues.

The chain couples TRBV29-1 to TRBJ1-4, with D maybe TRBD1 (5 bases). Between the trimmed V and J ends, which lost 6 bases and 8 bases, there was a span of 19 bases. The germline V gene has CDR1 SQVTM and CDR2 ANQGSEA. This CDR3 is 14 amino acids long. The CDR3: CSVADSRGGEKLFF. The CDR3 nucleotides read TGCAGCGTGGCAGACAGCCGGGGAGGAGAAAAACTGTTTTTT.

V usage is TRBV6-5 and J usage is TRBJ2-5; 13 nucleotides align to TRBD2. Germline trimming cut 5 bases from V and 2 bases from J; bases unmatched to any gene: 2. CDR3 length equals 15 residues. CDR1 and CDR2 from the germline V gene are MNHEY and SVGAGI. As DNA, the CDR3 is TGTGCCAGCAGTCCGGGACTAGCGGGGCAAGAGACCCAGTACTTC. This sequence encodes CASSPGLAGQETQYF.

Remarks on this clone: At one boundary the junction diverges from the germline segment, which might be a read error. The rearrangement links TRBV5-1 to TRBJ1-1; D uncertain. The CDR3 consists of 14 residues. Germline assignment: CDR1 SGHRS and CDR2 YFSETQ. CDR3: CASSLLGGNTEAFF. The DNA for the CDR3 is TGCGCCAGCAGCCTCCTGGGTGGAAACACTGAGGCTTTCTTT.

V and J are TRBV12-3 or TRBV12-4 and TRBJ1-4; no definite D call. The CDR3 spans 12 residues. Trimming shortened V by 6 bases and J by 8 bases, and 10 bases separated the two germline ends. This CDR3 reads CASRPIGEKLFF. CDR3 nucleotide sequence: TGTGCCAGCAGACCCATTGGGGAAAAACTGTTTTTT.

The chain uses TRBV18 and TRBJ1-2; possible D gene TRBD1, 6 bases. In germline, CDR1 is KGHSH, CDR2 LQKENI. The V end lost 3 bases, the J end lost 4 bases, and 12 bases lay between the germline ends. The CDR3 loop spans 14 amino acids. This CDR3 is CASSPTGAGYGYTF. CDR3 sequence (DNA): TGTGCCAGCTCACCCACGGGGGCAGGCTATGGCTACACCTTC.

The table lists this clone with a count of one. V and J are TRBV6-1 and TRBJ1-3; TRBD1 matches at 8 bases. Germline assignment: CDR1 MNHNS and CDR2 SASEGT. This CDR3 has 16 residues. The V gene end was trimmed by 2 bases and the J gene end by 7 bases; junction bases not matched to a gene: 10. This CDR3 is CASSEPRQGARNTIYF. The CDR3 bases are TGTGCCAGCAGTGAACCGAGGCAGGGGGCACGTAACACCATATATTTT.

The chain recombines TRBV27 with TRBJ2-2, with a weak D call TRBD1 (6 bases). V lost 6 bases and J lost 2, with 16 bases in between. CDR1 and CDR2 from the germline V gene are MNHEY and SMNVEV (reference sequence). This CDR3 has 16 residues. CDR3 amino acids: CASSRADSLNTGELFF. The CDR3 DNA reads TGTGCCAGCAGCCGAGCGGACAGCCTAAACACCGGGGAGCTGTTTTTT.

The chain carries TRBV18 and TRBJ1-6; D is perhaps TRBD1 (6 bases). The germline V gene has CDR1 KGHSH and CDR2 LQKENI. This CDR3 has 18 residues. V lost 1 base and J lost 9, with 22 bases in between. CDR3 bases: TGTGCCAGCTCACCACAGAAACACGACACAGGGTCGGGTTCACCCCTCCACTTT. Its protein is CASSPQKHDTGSGSPLHF. The full variable domain, rest sourced from reference TRBV18 and TRBJ1-6, is NAGVMQNPRHLVRRRGQEARLRCSPMKGHSHVYWYRQLPEEGLKFMVYLQKENIIDESGMPKERFSAEFPKEGPSILRIQQVVRGDSAAYFCASSPQKHDTGSGSPLHFGNGTRLTVT.